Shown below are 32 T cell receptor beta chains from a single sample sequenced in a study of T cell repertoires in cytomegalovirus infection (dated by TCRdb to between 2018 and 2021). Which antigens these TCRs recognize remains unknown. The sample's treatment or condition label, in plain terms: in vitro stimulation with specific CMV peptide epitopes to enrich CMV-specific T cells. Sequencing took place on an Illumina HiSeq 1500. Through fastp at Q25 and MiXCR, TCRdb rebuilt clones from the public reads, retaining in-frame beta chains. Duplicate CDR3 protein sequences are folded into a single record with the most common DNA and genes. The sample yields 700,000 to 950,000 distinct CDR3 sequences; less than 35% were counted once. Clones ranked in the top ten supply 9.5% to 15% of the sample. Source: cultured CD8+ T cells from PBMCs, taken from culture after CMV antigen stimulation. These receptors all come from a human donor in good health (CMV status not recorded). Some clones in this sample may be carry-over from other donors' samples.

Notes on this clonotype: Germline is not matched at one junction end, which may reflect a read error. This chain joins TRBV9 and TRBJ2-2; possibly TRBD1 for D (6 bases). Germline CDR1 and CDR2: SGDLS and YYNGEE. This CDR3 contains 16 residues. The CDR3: CASSAEQGIRTRELFF. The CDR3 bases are TGTGCCAGCAGCGCCGAACAGGGAATTCGCACCAGGGAGCTGTTTTTT.

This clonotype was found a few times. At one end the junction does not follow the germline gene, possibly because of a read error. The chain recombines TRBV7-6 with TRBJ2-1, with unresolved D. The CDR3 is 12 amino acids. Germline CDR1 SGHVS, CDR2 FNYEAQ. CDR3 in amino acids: CASSSDDMVRLF. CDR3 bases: TGTGCCAGCAGCTCGGACGACATGGTTAGGCTCTTC.

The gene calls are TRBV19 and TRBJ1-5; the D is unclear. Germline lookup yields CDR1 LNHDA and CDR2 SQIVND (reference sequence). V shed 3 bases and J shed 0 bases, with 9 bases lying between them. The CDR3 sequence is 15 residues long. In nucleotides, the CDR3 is TGTGCCAGTAGTATGAACGGATATAGCAATCAGCCCCAGCATTTT. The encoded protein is CASSMNGYSNQPQHF.

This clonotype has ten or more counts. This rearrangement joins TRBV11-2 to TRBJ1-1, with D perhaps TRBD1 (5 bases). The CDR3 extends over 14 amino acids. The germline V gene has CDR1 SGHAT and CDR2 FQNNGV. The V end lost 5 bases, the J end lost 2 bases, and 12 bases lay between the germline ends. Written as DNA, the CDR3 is TGTGCCAGCAGCCCCAGGGTTTTAAACACTGAAGCTTTCTTT. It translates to CASSPRVLNTEAFF.

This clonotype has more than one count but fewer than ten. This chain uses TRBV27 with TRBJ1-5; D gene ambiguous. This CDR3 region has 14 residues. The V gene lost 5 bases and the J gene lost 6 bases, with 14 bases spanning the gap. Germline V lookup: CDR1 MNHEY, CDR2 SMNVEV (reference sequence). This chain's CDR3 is CASSITAVGQPQHF. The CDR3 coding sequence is TGTGCCAGCAGTATTACAGCGGTTGGTCAGCCCCAGCATTTT.

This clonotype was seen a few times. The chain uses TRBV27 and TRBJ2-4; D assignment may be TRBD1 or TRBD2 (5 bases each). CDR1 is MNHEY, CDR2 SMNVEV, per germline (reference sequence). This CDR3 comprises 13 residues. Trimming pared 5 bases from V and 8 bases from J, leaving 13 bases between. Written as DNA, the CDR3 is TGTGCCAGCAGTCTAGGGACCATGGACATTCAGTACTTC. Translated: CASSLGTMDIQYF.

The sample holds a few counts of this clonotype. DNA for the CDR3: TGCAGTGCTAGAGACCCGGGACCTCACCCACTAGCGGTTTACAATGAGCAGTTCTTC. It translates to CSARDPGPHPLAVYNEQFF. The genes are TRBV20-1 and TRBJ2-1; 8 positions agree with TRBD2. Germline CDR1 DFQATT, CDR2 SNEGSKA (reference sequence). J was trimmed by 4 bases and V by 0 bases; bases with no gene match: 17. CDR3 size: 19 residues.

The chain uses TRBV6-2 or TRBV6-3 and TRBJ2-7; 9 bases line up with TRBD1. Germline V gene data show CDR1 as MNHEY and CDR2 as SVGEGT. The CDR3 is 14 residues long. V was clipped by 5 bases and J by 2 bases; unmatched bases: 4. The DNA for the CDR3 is TGTGCCAGCAGTCAGGGACAGGGCGCCTACGAGCAGTACGTC. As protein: CASSQGQGAYEQYV.

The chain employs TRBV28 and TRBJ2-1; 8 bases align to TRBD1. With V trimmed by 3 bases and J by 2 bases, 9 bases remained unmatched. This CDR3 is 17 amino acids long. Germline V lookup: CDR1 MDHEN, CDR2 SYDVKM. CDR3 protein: CASSFKPGQEPYNEQFF. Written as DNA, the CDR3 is TGTGCCAGCAGTTTTAAACCGGGACAGGAGCCCTACAATGAGCAGTTCTTC. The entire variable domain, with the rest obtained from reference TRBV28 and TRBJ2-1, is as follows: DVKVTQSSRYLVKRTGEKVFLECVQDMDHENMFWYRQDPGLGLRLIYFSYDVKMKEKGDIPEGYSVSREKKERFSLILESASTNQTSMYLCASSFKPGQEPYNEQFFGPGTRLTVL.

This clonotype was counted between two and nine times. The CDR3 sequence is CASSSASGDHPLWAEAFF. In nucleotides, the CDR3 is TGTGCCAGCAGCTCTGCTTCGGGGGATCACCCTCTTTGGGCTGAAGCTTTCTTT. V usage is TRBV6-2 or TRBV6-3 and J usage is TRBJ1-1; the D gene is possibly TRBD1 (5 bases). Trimming stripped 6 bases from V and 6 bases from J, with 29 bases between. The CDR3 consists of 18 residues. In germline, CDR1 is MNHEY, CDR2 SVGEGT.

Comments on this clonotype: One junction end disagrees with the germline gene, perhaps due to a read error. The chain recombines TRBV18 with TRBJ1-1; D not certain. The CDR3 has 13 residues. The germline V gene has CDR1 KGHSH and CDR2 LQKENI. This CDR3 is CVSSPPTENEAFF. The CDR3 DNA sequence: TGTGTCAGCTCACCACCGACGGAGAATGAAGCTTTCTTT.

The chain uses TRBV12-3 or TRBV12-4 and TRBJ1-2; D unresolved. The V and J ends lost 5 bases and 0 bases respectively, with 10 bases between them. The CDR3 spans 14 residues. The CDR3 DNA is TGTGCCAGCAGTGCAGCTGCTTCTAACTATGGCTACACCTTC. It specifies CASSAAASNYGYTF.

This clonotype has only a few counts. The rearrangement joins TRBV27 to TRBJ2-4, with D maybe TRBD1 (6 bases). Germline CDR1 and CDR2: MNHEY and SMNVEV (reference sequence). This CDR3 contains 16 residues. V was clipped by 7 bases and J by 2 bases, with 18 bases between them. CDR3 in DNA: TGTGCCAGCATGAATCAGGGGTTCGGGACCAAAAACATTCAGTACTTC. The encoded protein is CASMNQGFGTKNIQYF.

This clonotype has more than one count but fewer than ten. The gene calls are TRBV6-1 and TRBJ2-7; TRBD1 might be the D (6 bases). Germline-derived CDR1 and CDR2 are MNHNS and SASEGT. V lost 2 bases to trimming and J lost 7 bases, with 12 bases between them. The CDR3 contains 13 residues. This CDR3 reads CASSESTGWEQYV. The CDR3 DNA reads TGTGCCAGCAGTGAATCAACAGGGTGGGAGCAGTACGTC.

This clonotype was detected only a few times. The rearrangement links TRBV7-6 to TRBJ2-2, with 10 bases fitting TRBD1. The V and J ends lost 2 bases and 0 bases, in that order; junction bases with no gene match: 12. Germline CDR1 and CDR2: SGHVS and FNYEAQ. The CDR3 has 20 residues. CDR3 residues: CASSLPGQGSSFSNTGELFF. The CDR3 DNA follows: TGTGCCAGCAGCTTACCGGGACAGGGGTCCTCCTTTTCGAACACCGGGGAGCTGTTTTTT.

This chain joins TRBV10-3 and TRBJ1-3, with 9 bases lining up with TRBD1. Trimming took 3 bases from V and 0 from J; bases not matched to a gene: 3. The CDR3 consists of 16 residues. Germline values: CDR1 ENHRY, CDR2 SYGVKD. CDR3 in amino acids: CAISEQGAFSGNTIYF. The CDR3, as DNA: TGTGCCATCAGTGAACAGGGGGCCTTCTCTGGAAACACCATATATTTT.

The CDR3 loop is CASSSVRGRTYNEQFF. The CDR3 DNA is TGTGCCAGCAGTTCGGTCAGGGGGAGAACCTACAATGAGCAGTTCTTC. The V call is TRBV12-3 or TRBV12-4, the J call TRBJ2-1, with 7 bases that match TRBD1. The V segment lost 4 bases and the J segment 2 bases; nucleotides outside the gene matches: 8. The CDR3 is 16 residues long.

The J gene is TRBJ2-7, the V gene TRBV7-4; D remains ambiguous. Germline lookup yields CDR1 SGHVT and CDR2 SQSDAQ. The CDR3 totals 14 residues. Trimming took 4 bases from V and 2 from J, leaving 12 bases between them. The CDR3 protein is CASSYSLEPYEQYF. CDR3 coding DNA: TGTGCCAGCAGCTATTCTCTAGAGCCCTACGAGCAGTACTTC.

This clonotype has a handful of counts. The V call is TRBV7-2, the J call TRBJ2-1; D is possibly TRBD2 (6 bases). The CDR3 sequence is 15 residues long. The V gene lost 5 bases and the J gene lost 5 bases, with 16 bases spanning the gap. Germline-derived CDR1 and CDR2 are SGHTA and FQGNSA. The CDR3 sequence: CASSLRLWGDNEQFF. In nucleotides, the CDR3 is TGTGCCAGCAGCCTGAGACTCTGGGGGGACAATGAGCAGTTCTTC.

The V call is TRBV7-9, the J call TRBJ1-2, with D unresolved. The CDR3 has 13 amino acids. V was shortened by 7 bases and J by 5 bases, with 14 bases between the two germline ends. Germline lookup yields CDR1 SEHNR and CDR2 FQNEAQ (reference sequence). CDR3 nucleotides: TGTGCCAGCACCCAGTCTCCCATATATGGCTACACCTTC. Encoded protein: CASTQSPIYGYTF.

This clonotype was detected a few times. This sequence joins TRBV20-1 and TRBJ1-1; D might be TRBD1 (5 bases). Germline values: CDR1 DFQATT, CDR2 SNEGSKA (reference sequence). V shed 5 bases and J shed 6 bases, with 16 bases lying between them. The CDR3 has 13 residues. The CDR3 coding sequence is TGCAGTGCTGGAGGGGATTCGGGGGCTGAAGCTTTCTTT. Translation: CSAGGDSGAEAFF.

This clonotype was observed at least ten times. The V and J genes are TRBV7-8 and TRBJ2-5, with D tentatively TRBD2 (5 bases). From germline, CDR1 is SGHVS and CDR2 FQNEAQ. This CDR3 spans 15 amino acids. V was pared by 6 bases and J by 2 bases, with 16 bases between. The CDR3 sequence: CASRFARGIQETQYF. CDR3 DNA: TGTGCCAGCAGGTTTGCTAGAGGGATACAAGAGACCCAGTACTTC.

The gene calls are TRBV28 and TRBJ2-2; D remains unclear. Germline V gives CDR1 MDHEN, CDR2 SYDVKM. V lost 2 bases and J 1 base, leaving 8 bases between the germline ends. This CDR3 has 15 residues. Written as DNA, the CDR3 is TGTGCCAGCAGTTTAATTCCGGGGAACACCGGGGAGCTGTTTTTT. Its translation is CASSLIPGNTGELFF.

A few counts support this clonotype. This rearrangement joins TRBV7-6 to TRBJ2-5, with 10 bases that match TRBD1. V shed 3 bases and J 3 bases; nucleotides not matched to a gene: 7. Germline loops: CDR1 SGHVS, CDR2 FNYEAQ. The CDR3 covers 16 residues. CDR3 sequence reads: CASSFIRDRGKETQYF. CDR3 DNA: TGTGCCAGCAGCTTTATCAGGGACAGGGGCAAAGAGACCCAGTACTTC.

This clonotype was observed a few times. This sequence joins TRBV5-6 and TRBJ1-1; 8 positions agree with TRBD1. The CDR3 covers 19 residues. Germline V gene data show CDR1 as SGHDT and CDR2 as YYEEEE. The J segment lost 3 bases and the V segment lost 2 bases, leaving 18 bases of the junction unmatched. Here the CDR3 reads CASSFPGTGGGSKDTEAFF. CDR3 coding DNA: TGTGCCAGCAGCTTTCCCGGGACAGGCGGGGGATCGAAGGACACTGAAGCTTTCTTT.

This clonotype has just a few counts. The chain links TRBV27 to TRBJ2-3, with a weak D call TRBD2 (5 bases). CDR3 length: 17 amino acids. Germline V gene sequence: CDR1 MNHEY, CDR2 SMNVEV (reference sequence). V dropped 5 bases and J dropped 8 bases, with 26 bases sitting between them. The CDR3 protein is CASSTYLSLANTGTQYF. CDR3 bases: TGTGCCAGCAGTACCTATCTTAGCCTAGCAAATACCGGTACGCAGTATTTT.

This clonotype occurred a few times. CDR3: CASSQVAQGADYGYTF. In nucleotides, the CDR3 is TGCGCCAGCAGCCAAGTTGCTCAGGGGGCGGACTATGGCTACACCTTC. V usage is TRBV4-3 and J usage is TRBJ1-2, with 8 positions matching TRBD1. Trimming at V came to 1 base and at J to 3 bases, leaving 7 bases not matched to a gene. Germline V CDR1 and CDR2: LGHNA, YSLEER. The CDR3 is 16 residues long.

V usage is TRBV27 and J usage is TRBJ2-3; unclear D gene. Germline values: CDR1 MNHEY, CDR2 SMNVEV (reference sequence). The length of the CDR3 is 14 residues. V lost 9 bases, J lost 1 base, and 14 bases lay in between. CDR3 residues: CASAEIFGTDTQYF. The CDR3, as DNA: TGTGCCAGTGCTGAAATTTTTGGCACAGATACGCAGTATTTT.

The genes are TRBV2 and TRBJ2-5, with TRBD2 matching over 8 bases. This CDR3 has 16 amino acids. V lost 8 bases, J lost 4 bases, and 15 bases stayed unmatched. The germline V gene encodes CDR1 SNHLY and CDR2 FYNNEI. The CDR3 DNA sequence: TGTGCCAGCCCTCGGCCTCCGGGGGGGCCTGGAGAGACCCAGTACTTC. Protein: CASPRPPGGPGETQYF.

Here the CDR3 DNA reads TGTGCCAGCAGCGGAGGAAGACGACCCCAACCCATTCAGTACTTC. Amino acids: CASSGGRRPQPIQYF. This rearrangement joins TRBV7-9 to TRBJ2-4; a possible D gene is TRBD2 (5 bases). The CDR3 has 15 amino acids. Per the germline V gene, CDR1 is SEHNR and CDR2 is FQNEAQ (reference sequence). Trimming removed 5 bases at V and 9 bases at J, with 20 bases between. The whole variable domain, filled in from reference TRBV7-9 and TRBJ2-4, reads DTGVSQNPRHKITKRGQNVTFRCDPISEHNRLYWYRQTLGQGPEFLTYFQNEAQLEKSRLLSDRFSAERPKGSFSTLEIQRTEQGDSAMYLCASSGGRRPQPIQYFGAGTRLSVL.

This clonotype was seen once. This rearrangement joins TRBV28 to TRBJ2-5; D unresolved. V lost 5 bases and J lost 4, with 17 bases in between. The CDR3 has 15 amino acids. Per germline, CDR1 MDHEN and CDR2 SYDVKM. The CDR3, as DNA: TGTGCCAGCAGTCTAATCGAGTCGACCCGAGAGACCCAGTACTTC. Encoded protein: CASSLIESTRETQYF.

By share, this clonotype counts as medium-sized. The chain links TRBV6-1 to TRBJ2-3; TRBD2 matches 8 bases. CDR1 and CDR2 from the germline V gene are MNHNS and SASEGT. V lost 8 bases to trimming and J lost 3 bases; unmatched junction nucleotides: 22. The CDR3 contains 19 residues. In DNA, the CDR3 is TGTGCCAGCGCCGAGGACTACCTAGTGAGCGGGGGCTCAACAGATACGCAGTATTTT. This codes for CASAEDYLVSGGSTDTQYF.